This TCR beta chain comes out of a study of cytotoxic CD8 clonotypes in ibrutinib-treated CLL. The V gene lost 2 bases and the J gene lost 0 bases, with 8 bases spanning the gap. In germline, CDR1 is SGHTA, CDR2 FQGNSA. The CDR3 is made up of 15 amino acids. Method: immunoSEQ multiplex PCR; TCRdb's copy keeps in-frame clones and lacks some. The sample shows approximately 330,000 clones, 70% to 80% of them seen only once. The chain links TRBV7-2 to TRBJ2-4; D remains ambiguous. The TCR was taken from a human donor with chronic lymphocytic leukemia. Material: PBMCs, obtained before ibrutinib treatment. For the CDR3, the DNA is TGTGCCAGCAGCTTAACCGGATTAGCCAAAAACATTCAGTACTTC. It specifies CASSLTGLAKNIQYF.